This T cell receptor beta chain appears in the sequencing data of a study of Ad26.COV2.S vaccination and SARS-CoV-2 variants. Looking at the study overall: The study gave Ad26.COV2.S intramuscularly, once or twice 56 days apart. Whole-study findings and limits: Substantial breadth was reported for post-vaccination spike-specific CD8+ and CD4+ T cells. Using TCR breadth and depth analyses may have led to underestimated total T cell responses.

The treatment: over 15 received Ad26.COV2.S at low or high dose, single or two shots; roughly five received placebo; per-sample allocation not given. Vaccine and placebo recipients were sampled on day 63 after the first injection. A Boston adult aged 18-55 years was the donor. About this clone: Its antigen remains unknown.

The CDR3 totals 13 residues. CDR1 is MDHEN and CDR2 is SYDVKM in the germline V gene. V lost 3 bases and J lost 2, with 7 bases in between. Profiled with immunoSEQ multiplex PCR; TCRdb holds only in-frame clones, not every one. The sample lists hundreds of thousands of clones, approximately 92% occurring once. Material: peripheral blood, obtained in a trial of Ad26.COV2.S vaccine versus placebo. The sequence came from a person between 18 and 59 years old who received the Ad26.COV2.S COVID-19 vaccine or a placebo. The rearrangement links TRBV28 to TRBJ1-2; D ambiguous. CDR3 amino acids: CASSFRANYGYTF. CDR3 bases: TGTGCCAGCAGTTTTCGGGCCAACTATGGCTACACCTTC.